Below, 28 T cell receptor beta chains from the same sample are listed, as sequenced in a study of immune heterogeneity within non-small cell lung tumors. Template input was genomic DNA from bulk tumor (roughly 600 ng per sample). Multiple biopsies spaced far apart were taken from each primary tumor during surgery. The study cohort was described as untreated, and its members had newly diagnosed non-small cell lung cancer. They went on to have curative surgery. Amplifying TCR beta CDR3 involved multiplex PCR carried out with 32 V and 13 J primers. TCRdb reanalysed the multiplex PCR reads using MiXCR and keeps one entry per CDR3 protein. The sample lists about 15,000 distinct CDR3 sequences; under 30% were seen once. The specimen sequenced was lung tumor tissue. These receptors all come from a man in his forties or fifties with non-small cell lung cancer.

This clonotype was seen more than once but under ten times. This chain joins TRBV28 and TRBJ2-3; D is uncertain. Germline lookup yields CDR1 MDHEN and CDR2 SYDVKM. V lost 5 bases and J 2 bases, leaving 11 bases between the germline ends. The CDR3 is made up of 14 amino acids. This chain's CDR3 is CASSPMTNTDTQYF. Written as DNA, the CDR3 is TGTGCCAGCAGTCCGATGACAAACACAGATACGCAGTATTTT.

A remark on this clonotype: Sequence at one end of the junction differs from germline and may be a read error. This chain uses TRBV18 with TRBJ2-1, with D perhaps matching TRBD1 or TRBD2 (6 bases each). CDR3 length: 15 residues. Looked up from germline, CDR1 is KGHSH and CDR2 is LQKENI. The CDR3 is CATFRGGGTYNDQFF. The DNA for the CDR3 is TGTGCCACCTTCAGAGGGGGAGGAACCTACAATGATCAGTTCTTC.

V usage is TRBV4-1 and J usage is TRBJ1-2; no definite D call. This CDR3 is 16 amino acids long. Germline V gene lookup returns CDR1 MGHRA and CDR2 YSYEKL. The V end lost 4 bases, the J end lost 4 bases, and 19 bases lay between the germline ends. CDR3 sequence: CASSRGKVAILYGYTF. CDR3 coding DNA: TGCGCCAGCAGCCGCGGGAAGGTGGCTATCCTCTATGGCTACACCTTC.

To note about this clonotype: This may arise from a read error, as a much more abundant clone is one base away. The J gene is TRBJ1-2, the V gene TRBV5-1, with D possibly being TRBD1 (5 bases). Germline loops: CDR1 SGHRS, CDR2 YFSETQ. There are 16 residues in the CDR3. The DNA of the CDR3 is TGCGCCATCAGCCCTGGTGGGACCTCTTCGAACTATGGCTACACCTTC. Translated, it gives CAISPGGTSSNYGYTF.

Remarks on this clonotype: One base away lies a much larger clone, so this may be a sequencing read error. The chain joins TRBV7-3 to TRBJ2-1; tentatively, D is TRBD2 (5 bases). Germline CDR1 is SGHTA and CDR2 is FQGTGA. The CDR3 covers 13 residues. The CDR3 sequence is CASSLDSDNEQFF. Here the CDR3 DNA reads TGTGCCAGCAGCTTGGACTCCGACAATGAGCAGTTCTTC.

Relative to its sample, this clonotype is large. The chain joins TRBV15 to TRBJ1-5; no firm D call. The CDR3 extends over 13 amino acids. Per the germline V gene, CDR1 is LNHNV and CDR2 is YYDKDF (reference sequence). The V end lost 0 bases, the J end lost 6 bases, and 6 bases lay between the germline ends. CDR3 sequence reads: CATSRDGSQPQHF. DNA for the CDR3: TGTGCCACCAGCAGAGATGGTTCTCAGCCCCAGCATTTT.

This clonotype was counted ten times or more. The genes are TRBV7-6 and TRBJ1-1; TRBD1 matches 10 bases. J was trimmed by 7 bases and V by 5 bases; bases with no gene match: 7. From germline, CDR1 is SGHVS and CDR2 FNYEAQ. This CDR3 spans 14 amino acids. CDR3: CASSRDRGRGEAFF. Here the CDR3 DNA reads TGTGCCAGCAGCCGCGACAGGGGGCGCGGTGAAGCTTTCTTT.

About this clonotype itself: Possible read error: a much larger clone is one base away. This chain joins TRBV6-1 and TRBJ2-7, with a tentative D call TRBD2 (5 bases). The CDR3 contains 13 residues. Looked up from germline, CDR1 is MNHNS and CDR2 is SASEGT. CDR3 in amino acids: CVSSGPGGLEQYF. In DNA form, the CDR3 reads TGTGTCAGCAGCGGCCCGGGTGGGTTAGAGCAGTACTTC.

This clonotype came up many times. The chain has TRBV9 and TRBJ1-5; D call uncertain. The germline V gene has CDR1 SGDLS and CDR2 YYNGEE. This CDR3 has 13 residues. The germline V and J ends were trimmed by 0 bases and 9 bases, with 10 bases remaining between them. The CDR3 sequence: CASSVGELGPQHF. DNA for the CDR3: TGTGCCAGCAGCGTAGGTGAGTTGGGGCCCCAGCATTTT.

V usage is TRBV11-3 and J usage is TRBJ1-1; unclear D gene. Germline CDR1 reads SGHNT; CDR2 reads YENEEA. The ends were cut back, 4 bases at V and 2 bases at J, with 11 bases in the middle. This CDR3 is 14 amino acids long. The CDR3 region has the DNA TGTGCCAGCAGCTCCCAGGCAGGTAACACTGAAGCTTTCTTT. As protein: CASSSQAGNTEAFF.

The gene calls are TRBV11-2 and TRBJ2-2; TRBD1 is a possible D gene (5 bases). CDR3 size: 14 residues. Germline V gene data show CDR1 as SGHAT and CDR2 as FQNNGV. V was shortened by 3 bases and J by 4 bases, with 9 bases between the two germline ends. DNA for the CDR3: TGTGCCAGCAGCTTGGTAGGGGTCACCGGGGAGCTGTTTTTT. Residues: CASSLVGVTGELFF.

This clonotype was observed a handful of times. Germline and junction disagree at one end, which may indicate a read error. This chain joins TRBV9 and TRBJ2-6, with D possibly matching TRBD1 (5 bases). Germline assignment: CDR1 SGDLS and CDR2 YYNGEE. CDR3 length: 15 residues. The CDR3 protein is CASSPGPSGANVLTF. DNA of the CDR3: TGTGCCAGCAGCCCCGGACCTTCTGGGGCCAACGTCCTTACTTTC.

This clonotype was observed at least ten times. The chain couples TRBV12-3 or TRBV12-4 to TRBJ2-2; TRBD1 aligns across 8 bases. The CDR3 has 17 residues. Trimming cost V 3 bases and J 5 bases; bases outside gene matches: 11. The CDR3 loop reads CASSFGVARGRTGELFF. The CDR3 nucleotides read TGTGCCAGCAGTTTTGGAGTGGCCAGGGGGCGAACCGGGGAGCTGTTTTTT.

J is TRBJ1-4 and V is TRBV28; a weak D match, TRBD1 (5 bases). Trimming took off 2 bases at V and 8 bases at J, with 12 bases between the two ends. Germline V gene data show CDR1 as MDHEN and CDR2 as SYDVKM. The CDR3 has 14 amino acids. The CDR3 sequence is CASSLPRDEEKLFF. The CDR3 region has the DNA TGTGCCAGCAGTTTACCCAGGGATGAGGAAAAACTGTTTTTT.

Details on this clonotype: A clone one base away is much larger, so this may be a read error. The gene calls are TRBV11-2 and TRBJ2-7, with 7 positions matching TRBD1. Germline values: CDR1 SGHAT, CDR2 FQNNGV. The CDR3 extends over 15 amino acids. J lost 4 bases, V lost 5 bases, and 11 bases had no gene match. The CDR3 spells CASSHHLGQKYEQYF. CDR3 in DNA: TGTGCCAGCAGCCACCACTTGGGACAGAAATACGAGCAGTACTTC.

This clonotype has more than one count but fewer than ten. V is TRBV10-3 and J is TRBJ2-2, with 10 bases that match TRBD1. Germline lookup yields CDR1 ENHRY and CDR2 SYGVKD. The CDR3 runs to 16 residues. V lost 4 bases and J lost 6; bases outside the gene matches: 8. CDR3 in DNA: TGTGCCATCAGTGGACACACCGGGACAGGGGCCGGGGAGCTGTTTTTT. Its protein is CAISGHTGTGAGELFF.

This clonotype came up many times. The chain has TRBV19 and TRBJ1-2; 9 positions match TRBD1. Germline lookup yields CDR1 LNHDA and CDR2 SQIVND (reference sequence). The CDR3 runs 17 residues. With V trimmed by 4 bases and J by 2 bases, 11 bases remained unmatched. CDR3 sequence (DNA): TGTGCCAGTAGTACCCAAGGGGGACAGGGAGGCAACTATGGCTACACCTTC. It specifies CASSTQGGQGGNYGYTF.

This clonotype appeared many times. The chain links TRBV29-1 to TRBJ2-7; weak D call: TRBD2 (5 bases). Germline V gene sequence: CDR1 SQVTM, CDR2 ANQGSEA. CDR3 length: 13 residues. Trimming stripped 2 bases from V and 2 bases from J, with 10 bases between. The CDR3 reads CSVEKHGTYEQYF. The CDR3 region has the DNA TGCAGCGTTGAAAAGCACGGGACCTACGAGCAGTACTTC.

This clonotype has at least ten counts. The chain couples TRBV9 to TRBJ1-2; 7 nucleotides agree with TRBD1. V lost 6 bases and J lost 0; bases outside the gene matches: 8. This CDR3 contains 15 residues. CDR1 is SGDLS, CDR2 YYNGEE, per germline. The CDR3 is CASTLWDSSNYGYTF. The CDR3 DNA reads as TGTGCCAGCACCCTTTGGGACAGCTCTAACTATGGCTACACCTTC.

The table lists this clonotype with a count of one. Being one base from a much bigger clone, this may be a read error. This CDR3 fails to terminate in the conserved phenylalanine or tryptophan, so it likely reflects a read error. This chain connects TRBV11-2 to TRBJ2-3; D uncertain. This CDR3 has 11 residues. Germline V lookup: CDR1 SGHAT, CDR2 FQNNGV. Trimming removed 5 bases from V and 10 bases from J, with 10 bases in between. The DNA for the CDR3 is TGTGCCAGCAGCACCGTTTCGGCGCAGTATTCT. It yields the protein CASSTVSAQYS.

The sample holds a few counts of this clonotype. The chain is built from TRBV4-1 and TRBJ1-6, with 8 bases aligning to TRBD1. Germline assignment: CDR1 MGHRA and CDR2 YSYEKL. The V segment lost 8 bases and the J segment 10 bases; nucleotides outside the gene matches: 7. CDR3 length: 13 residues. CDR3 residues: CASGQGTHSPLHF. For the CDR3, the DNA is TGCGCCAGCGGACAGGGCACCCACTCACCCCTCCACTTT.

Details on this clonotype: Since a much larger clone is just one base distant, this may be a read error. The chain has TRBV5-6 and TRBJ2-7, with D unresolved. V was trimmed by 3 bases and J by 4 bases, leaving 14 bases between them. Germline V gene lookup returns CDR1 SGHDT and CDR2 YYEEEE. CDR3 length equals 14 residues. CDR3 coding DNA: TGTGCCAGCAGCTCTTCCGTTGGGTTTTACGAGCAGTACTTC. Encoded protein: CASSSSVGFYEQYF.

This clonotype rates as medium-sized. The chain joins TRBV11-3 to TRBJ2-1; TRBD2 might be the D (6 bases). The CDR3 has 15 amino acids. In germline, CDR1 is SGHNT, CDR2 YENEEA. V gave up 8 bases and J gave up 5 bases, with 19 bases separating them. CDR3 sequence (DNA): TGTGCCAGCGGCCCCTTGGGGACTGTGAACAATGAGCAGTTCTTC. Translating it yields CASGPLGTVNNEQFF.

This clonotype has at least ten counts. The gene calls are TRBV6-1 and TRBJ1-2, with D maybe TRBD1 (6 bases). V was trimmed by 5 bases and J by 2 bases, leaving 9 bases between them. Germline CDR1 reads MNHNS; CDR2 reads SASEGT. This CDR3 spans 13 amino acids. CDR3 loop: CASSPQGNYGYTF. DNA of the CDR3: TGTGCCAGCAGTCCCCAGGGGAACTATGGCTACACCTTC.

This chain links TRBV18 with TRBJ2-3; the match to TRBD2 covers 8 bases. Per germline, CDR1 KGHSH and CDR2 LQKENI. V dropped 1 base and J dropped 3; count of bases not matched to a gene: 6. The CDR3 spans 16 residues. For the CDR3, the DNA is TGTGCCAGCTCACCACTGGCGGGAGGAGCGACAGATACGCAGTATTTT. Amino acid sequence: CASSPLAGGATDTQYF.

This clonotype was detected a few times. V gene TRBV10-3 combines with J gene TRBJ2-7; 8 bases fit TRBD2. V gave up 3 bases and J gave up 5 bases; unmatched junction bases: 9. The CDR3 sequence is 15 residues long. The germline V gene encodes CDR1 ENHRY and CDR2 SYGVKD. The CDR3 loop is CAISEGVAGTNEQYF. CDR3 DNA sequence: TGTGCCATCAGTGAAGGAGTAGCGGGAACCAACGAGCAGTACTTC.

A remark on this clonotype: A much more abundant neighbour one base away suggests this may be a read error. The J gene is TRBJ2-7, the V gene TRBV13; 9 positions agree with TRBD1. The CDR3 contains 13 residues. CDR1 is PRHDT, CDR2 FYEKMQ, per germline (reference sequence). CDR3 nucleotide sequence: TGTGCCAGCATCTTAGAAGGGACAGGGAATTGGTACTTC. Protein: CASILEGTGNWYF.

Concerning this clonotype: Being one base from a much bigger clone, this may be a read error. The chain has TRBV6-1 and TRBJ1-4; the match to TRBD1 covers 8 bases. Germline V lookup: CDR1 MNHNS, CDR2 SASEGT. CDR3 length equals 15 residues. The CDR3 region is CASSPTGGWDERLFF. The CDR3 nucleotides are TGTGCCAGCAGTCCTACAGGGGGATGGGATGAAAGACTGTTTTTT.